These T cell receptor beta chains were read from a single sample in a study of blood T cell repertoires in COVID-19. Here immunoSEQ multiplex PCR was the method, and the copy in TCRdb shows in-frame clones only, minus some. Of under 200,000 clones in the sample, around 83% were seen once. The sequencing input was peripheral blood. These receptors were taken from a woman aged 40 to 50 with acute or convalescent COVID-19. CDR3s include the opening cysteine and the closing phenylalanine or tryptophan. D genes are given only for firm matches. Some rows mark clone size as missing; the rest say once, few, many or name a class of expanded clone.

D gene: TRBD2
J gene: TRBJ2-1
clone size: NA
V gene: TRBV7-9
CDR3 protein: CASSLIAGENEQFF
CDR3 DNA: TGTGCCAGCAGCTTAATAGCGGGGGAAAATGAGCAGTTCTTC

D gene: TRBD1
J gene: TRBJ1-5
clone size: NA
V gene: TRBV24-1
CDR3 protein: CATSDPGQGPNQPQHF
CDR3 DNA: TGTGCCACCAGTGACCCCGGACAGGGACCGAATCAGCCCCAGCATTTT

D gene: TRBD2
J gene: TRBJ2-1
clone size: NA
V gene: TRBV7-2
CDR3 protein: CASSLVGTSGDNEQFF
CDR3 DNA: TGTGCCAGCAGCTTAGTGGGGACTAGCGGGGACAATGAGCAGTTCTTC

D gene: NA
J gene: TRBJ1-4
clone size: NA
V gene: TRBV3-1/TRBV3-2
CDR3 protein: CASSQGMADSKLFF
CDR3 DNA: TGTGCCAGCAGCCAAGGGATGGCAGACAGTAAACTGTTTTTT

D gene: NA
J gene: TRBJ2-3
clone size: NA
V gene: TRBV6-1
CDR3 protein: CASGGRSLIARDTQYF
CDR3 DNA: TGTGCCAGCGGTGGGAGGTCACTAATCGCTAGAGATACGCAGTATTTT

D gene: NA
J gene: TRBJ2-7
clone size: NA
V gene: TRBV3-1/TRBV3-2
CDR3 protein: CASSHGQIDGQYF
CDR3 DNA: TGTGCCAGCAGCCATGGACAGATTGACGGGCAGTACTTC

D gene: TRBD1
J gene: TRBJ2-1
clone size: NA
V gene: TRBV6-6
CDR3 protein: CASSRTGGGLGYNEQFF
CDR3 DNA: TGTGCCAGCAGTCGGACAGGGGGCGGTTTGGGCTACAATGAGCAGTTCTTC

D gene: NA
J gene: TRBJ1-1
clone size: NA
V gene: TRBV19
CDR3 protein: CASISGRPSLNTEAFF
CDR3 DNA: TGTGCCAGTATTAGCGGACGGCCTAGTTTGAACACTGAAGCTTTCTTT

D gene: TRBD1
J gene: TRBJ2-2
clone size: NA
V gene: TRBV5-1
CDR3 protein: CASSWGQGNTGELFF
CDR3 DNA: TGCGCCAGCAGCTGGGGACAGGGAAACACCGGGGAGCTGTTTTTT

D gene: TRBD1
J gene: TRBJ2-1
clone size: NA
V gene: TRBV24-1
CDR3 protein: CATSDFGTGVDNEQFF
CDR3 DNA: TGTGCCACCAGTGATTTCGGGACAGGGGTGGACAATGAGCAGTTCTTC

D gene: NA
J gene: TRBJ1-5
clone size: NA
V gene: TRBV30
CDR3 protein: CAWSPLGNQPQHF
CDR3 DNA: TGTGCCTGGAGTCCCCTCGGCAATCAGCCCCAGCATTTT

D gene: NA
J gene: TRBJ1-2
clone size: NA
V gene: TRBV7-2
CDR3 protein: CASSLVTGPGYTF
CDR3 DNA: TGTGCCAGCAGCTTAGTTACAGGGCCTGGCTACACCTTC

D gene: TRBD2
J gene: TRBJ2-3
clone size: once
V gene: TRBV10-3
CDR3 protein: CAIKKQLAGGQDTQYF
CDR3 DNA: TGTGCCATCAAGAAACAACTAGCGGGGGGGCAAGATACGCAGTATTTT